The 25 T cell receptor beta chains in this list originate from one sample, sequenced in a study of monozygotic twins with inflammatory bowel disease. Reanalyzing the 5' RACE reads, TCRdb keeps one entry per CDR3 protein, without DNA. This repertoire comprises over 150,000 distinct CDR3 sequences; its ten largest clones make up roughly 2.3%. Sequences were obtained from blood. These receptors all come from a human donor with ulcerative colitis or Crohn's disease, or a healthy co-twin of an affected twin (not recorded which).

The V gene is TRBV5-1, the J gene TRBJ2-5; the D call of TRBD2 rests on TCRdb alone, since no DNA is present to check it. The CDR3 is made up of 17 amino acids. Germline V lookup: CDR1 SGHRS, CDR2 YFSETQ. The CDR3 is CASSFSPTSGRGETQYF.

J is TRBJ2-3 and V is TRBV5-6. CDR1 and CDR2 from the germline V gene are SGHDT and YYEEEE. CDR3 length: 14 amino acids. Here the CDR3 reads CASSLLLRTDTQYF. The full variable domain, its missing parts supplied by reference TRBV5-6 and TRBJ2-3, is DAGVTQSPTHLIKTRGQQVTLRCSPKSGHDTVSWYQQALGQGPQFIFQYYEEEERQRGNFPDRFSGHQFPNYSSELNVNALLLGDSALYLCASSLLLRTDTQYFGPGTRLTVL.

V is TRBV18 and J is TRBJ1-5. The CDR3 contains 15 residues. Looked up from germline, CDR1 is KGHSH and CDR2 is LQKENI. CDR3 region: CASSLNEASDQPQHF.

V is TRBV27 and J is TRBJ1-2; TCRdb's D call of TRBD1 is untestable without DNA. The CDR3 contains 12 residues. The germline gives CDR1 MNHEY, CDR2 SMNVEV (reference sequence). The CDR3: CASGEQGAGYTF.

The rearrangement joins TRBV27 to TRBJ1-5. The germline V gene encodes CDR1 MNHEY and CDR2 SMNVEV (reference sequence). This CDR3 region has 15 residues. The CDR3 loop is CASSPRLNSNQPQHF.

CDR3: CASGPPGGETQYF. This rearrangement joins TRBV12-5 to TRBJ2-5; the D gene TCRdb calls, TRBD1, cannot be checked with no DNA. Germline V gene lookup returns CDR1 LGHNT and CDR2 FRNRAP. This CDR3 is 13 amino acids long.

The V and J genes are TRBV12-3 or TRBV12-4 and TRBJ1-2; the TCRdb D gene call, TRBD1, has no DNA to confirm it. The CDR3 contains 15 residues. The CDR3 protein is CASSLGPDRVYGYTF.

This chain joins TRBV27 and TRBJ1-4. This CDR3 spans 13 amino acids. Germline V CDR1 and CDR2: MNHEY, SMNVEV (reference sequence). CDR3 protein: CASRRSEGEKLFF.

V gene TRBV4-3 combines with J gene TRBJ1-4. CDR3 length equals 16 residues. The germline gives CDR1 LGHNA, CDR2 YSLEER. CDR3 loop: CASSQYMGTTNEKLFF.

The rearrangement uses TRBV7-8 and TRBJ2-5; TCRdb returns TRBD1, unconfirmable since there is no DNA. The CDR3 extends over 13 amino acids. The germline CDR1 and CDR2 sequences are SGHVS and FQNEAQ. The CDR3 sequence is CASRYRRGETQYF.

The CDR3 region is CASSFGTGPYEQYF. The chain employs TRBV5-1 and TRBJ2-7; no DNA is available, so the TRBD1 call from TCRdb remains unchecked. This CDR3 is 14 amino acids long. The germline V gene encodes CDR1 SGHRS and CDR2 YFSETQ.

CDR3 region: CASRLNTEAFF. The chain uses TRBV12-3 or TRBV12-4 and TRBJ1-1. The CDR3 is made up of 11 amino acids.

V and J are TRBV7-2 and TRBJ2-5; lacking DNA, the TRBD1 call made by TCRdb goes unchecked. This CDR3 comprises 15 residues. Per the germline V gene, CDR1 is SGHTA and CDR2 is FQGNSA. CDR3 sequence reads: CASSLRVLRGETQYF.

V is TRBV5-1 and J is TRBJ1-1; the TRBD1 assignment by TCRdb is unverifiable without DNA. Germline loops: CDR1 SGHRS, CDR2 YFSETQ. The CDR3 runs 15 residues. CDR3 loop: CTSSLADRGLTEAFF.

This rearrangement joins TRBV12-3 or TRBV12-4 to TRBJ1-5; TCRdb gives TRBD1 as the D gene, but with no DNA this cannot be confirmed. This CDR3 is 14 amino acids long. The CDR3 loop is CASSTRTGMRPQHF.

The chain combines TRBV7-9 with TRBJ1-6. This CDR3 has 13 amino acids. From germline, CDR1 is SEHNR and CDR2 FQNEAQ (reference sequence). The CDR3 sequence: CASRWDQNSPLHF.

This sequence joins TRBV7-9 and TRBJ2-2. CDR1 and CDR2 from the germline V gene are SEHNR and FQNEAQ (reference sequence). The CDR3 totals 14 residues. CDR3 residues: CASTMASNTGELFF.

The V call is TRBV12-3 or TRBV12-4, the J call TRBJ2-2; the D gene TCRdb calls, TRBD1, cannot be checked with no DNA. The CDR3 runs to 14 residues. Here the CDR3 reads CASSLPQESGELFF.

This CDR3 reads CSASKGNYGYTF. The chain carries TRBV20-1 and TRBJ1-2; TCRdb calls TRBD1, which cannot be checked without DNA. This CDR3 is built from 12 residues. From germline, CDR1 is DFQATT and CDR2 SNEGSKA (reference sequence).

This sequence joins TRBV7-3 and TRBJ2-5; TCRdb reports TRBD2, a call that lacks DNA to check it against. The CDR3 is made up of 16 amino acids. Germline V gene sequence: CDR1 SGHTA, CDR2 FQGTGA. The CDR3 spells CASSNALAVLQETQYF.

The chain links TRBV18 to TRBJ1-1. CDR3 size: 13 residues. CDR1 is KGHSH, CDR2 LQKENI, per germline. Here the CDR3 reads CASSPNRNTEAFF.

The chain has TRBV19 and TRBJ1-1. The CDR3 spans 15 residues. The germline CDR1 and CDR2 sequences are LNHDA and SQIVND (reference sequence). CDR3: CASSIYPDENTEAFF. The whole variable domain, remainder taken from reference TRBV19 and TRBJ1-1, is DGGITQSPKYLFRKEGQNVTLSCEQNLNHDAMYWYRQDPGQGLRLIYYSQIVNDFQKGDIAEGYSVSREKKESFPLTVTSAQKNPTAFYLCASSIYPDENTEAFFGQGTRLTVV.

The CDR3 loop is CASSPGDRAGGGYTF. V is TRBV7-2 and J is TRBJ1-2; without DNA, the TCRdb call of TRBD1 cannot be checked. Germline V CDR1 and CDR2: SGHTA, FQGNSA. The CDR3 has 15 amino acids.

This chain links TRBV28 with TRBJ2-1; without DNA, the TCRdb call of TRBD1 cannot be checked. This CDR3 spans 15 amino acids. Germline V gene sequence: CDR1 MDHEN, CDR2 SYDVKM. CDR3 loop: CASSLSGAGRGEQFF.

The gene calls are TRBV5-1 and TRBJ2-2. Germline CDR1 is SGHRS and CDR2 is YFSETQ. The CDR3 runs 15 residues. This chain's CDR3 is CASSLDWPNTGELFF.